This entry is about one T cell receptor (beta chain). What it recognizes is unknown. Sequencing used immunoSEQ multiplex PCR; TCRdb keeps in-frame clones, though not all of them. The sample comprises about 140,000 clones, around 90% of which are singletons, and approximately 8% rests with the top ten. The data are from a study of T cell responses to AZD1222 COVID-19 vaccine. Study-level results: An increase in Spike-specific TCR breadth and depth was observed after two AZD1222 doses. Donors skewed white British and female; clonal diversity was possibly underestimated. Among spike-specific TCRs, nearly half reportedly target unmutated variant regions.

V lost 8 bases and J lost 4, with 17 bases in between. This CDR3 spans 14 amino acids. Here the sequenced sample was peripheral blood, taken 28 days after the second dose of the MenACWY control vaccine. This clonotype originated in an adult who received the MenACWY meningococcal vaccine as a control. The chain employs TRBV23-1 and TRBJ1-2, with D perhaps TRBD1 (5 bases). TRBV23-1 counts as an open reading frame of uncertain function. The CDR3: CASGRDRGGYGYTF. CDR3 coding DNA: TGCGCCAGCGGACGGGACCGGGGAGGCTATGGCTACACCTTC.